Each of the 19 T cell receptor beta chains below was sequenced from the same sample in a study of blood T cell repertoires in COVID-19. Clones were sequenced by immunoSEQ multiplex PCR, and TCRdb holds only the in-frame ones, with some missing. The sample lists 75,000 to 100,000 clones; 70% to 90% were seen once. The specimen was peripheral blood. The receptors stem from a human donor with acute or convalescent COVID-19. The donor label of this sample is uncertain.

The chain employs TRBV5-6 and TRBJ2-7; 7 bases are a match to TRBD2. This CDR3 region has 18 residues. V trimming: 1 base; J trimming: 5 bases; junction bases outside the gene matches: 18. Germline assignment: CDR1 SGHDT and CDR2 YYEEEE. Here the CDR3 DNA reads TGTGCCAGCAGCTTGTATGGGTTCGTGGGCGGGGGTCTCCACGAGCAGTACTTC. This sequence encodes CASSLYGFVGGGLHEQYF.

The chain recombines TRBV5-1 with TRBJ1-2; 10 positions agree with TRBD1. Trimming cost V 4 bases and J 7 bases; bases outside gene matches: 4. This CDR3 has 13 residues. Germline loops: CDR1 SGHRS, CDR2 YFSETQ. The CDR3 DNA follows: TGCGCCAGCAGCCGGGACAGGGGTCTTGGCTACACCTTC. Its translation is CASSRDRGLGYTF.

The chain recombines TRBV6-5 with TRBJ1-4; maybe TRBD1 (5 bases). The length of the CDR3 is 15 residues. Trimming shortened V by 1 base and J by 3 bases, and 9 bases separated the two germline ends. Germline values: CDR1 MNHEY, CDR2 SVGAGI. The CDR3 nucleotides are TGTGCCAGCAGTTACTTGGGGGGGGCTAATGAAAAACTGTTTTTT. Its protein product is CASSYLGGANEKLFF.

The chain employs TRBV10-3 and TRBJ2-7; 9 bases map to TRBD2. J gave up 2 bases and V 3 bases, and 5 bases lay outside the gene matches. The CDR3 is 15 amino acids. Germline loops: CDR1 ENHRY, CDR2 SYGVKD. CDR3 DNA sequence: TGTGCCATCAGTGACAAGCGGGGGGACCCCTACGAGCAGTACTTC. The encoded protein is CAISDKRGDPYEQYF.

The rearrangement joins TRBV18 to TRBJ2-1; 8 bases align to TRBD1. The length of the CDR3 is 13 residues. CDR1 is KGHSH, CDR2 LQKENI, per germline. The chain's CDR3 is CGTGQEVDNEQFF. For the CDR3, the DNA is TGTGGGACGGGACAGGAAGTCGACAATGAGCAGTTCTTC.

CDR3 in DNA: TGTGCCAGCTCACCACTTGCGATCCAAGAGACCCAGTACTTC. Amino acids: CASSPLAIQETQYF. The chain employs TRBV18 and TRBJ2-5; D remains unclear. The V gene's germline CDR1 is KGHSH and CDR2 LQKENI. This CDR3 contains 14 residues. Deletions cut 1 base from V and 1 base from J, with 7 bases between.

This clone showed up just once. This sequence joins TRBV12-3 or TRBV12-4 and TRBJ1-6, with a possible D match to TRBD1 (6 bases). V lost 6 bases and J 19 bases, leaving 22 bases between the germline ends. The CDR3 has 13 amino acids. The CDR3 protein is CASRAGTNFISHF. As DNA, the CDR3 is TGTGCCAGCAGGGCCGGGACAAATTTTATTTCTCACTTT.

The rearrangement links TRBV6-5 to TRBJ1-1; TRBD1 matches 7 bases. The ends lost 5 bases at V and 3 bases at J; junction bases unmatched: 9. The CDR3 has 15 residues. Germline lookup yields CDR1 MNHEY and CDR2 SVGAGI. The CDR3, as DNA: TGTGCCAGCAGTAACTACAGGGGTGTACACACTGAAGCTTTCTTT. This translates into CASSNYRGVHTEAFF.

This rearrangement joins TRBV5-8 to TRBJ1-6; possible D gene TRBD1, 6 bases. CDR1 and CDR2 (germline): SGHTS, YDEGEE. V was shortened by 4 bases and J by 7 bases, with 15 bases between the two germline ends. This CDR3 comprises 15 residues. CDR3 in amino acids: CASSRSRTVNSPLHF. The DNA for the CDR3 is TGTGCCAGCAGCAGGTCGAGGACAGTAAATTCACCCCTCCACTTT.

V is TRBV5-4 and J is TRBJ1-2; D may be TRBD1 (5 bases). Germline values: CDR1 SGHNT, CDR2 YYREEE (reference sequence). Deletions cut 5 bases from V and 3 bases from J, with 11 bases between. The length of the CDR3 is 13 residues. CDR3 sequence: CASRRWGYYGYTF. The CDR3 DNA reads TGTGCCAGCAGGAGGTGGGGCTACTATGGCTACACCTTC.

J is TRBJ1-2 and V is TRBV24-1, with TRBD1 matching over 9 bases. There are 17 residues in the CDR3. The germline V gene has CDR1 KGHDR and CDR2 SFDVKD. V was clipped by 3 bases and J by 5 bases; unmatched bases: 12. The CDR3 coding sequence is TGTGCCACCAGTGATCGATCCCAGGACAGGGGAGCTTATGGCTACACCTTC. This gives the protein CATSDRSQDRGAYGYTF.

The CDR3 is CASSQDGIGSNYGYTF. CDR3 bases: TGCGCCAGCAGCCAAGATGGCATTGGGAGTAACTATGGCTACACCTTC. This chain connects TRBV4-3 to TRBJ1-2; D uncertain. Trimming cost V 0 bases and J 1 base, with 12 bases left between them. The CDR3 is 16 residues long. The germline gives CDR1 LGHNA, CDR2 YSLEER.

The rearrangement links TRBV30 to TRBJ1-5; the match to TRBD1 covers 8 bases. Germline CDR1 is GTSNPN and CDR2 is SVGIG (reference sequence). This CDR3 comprises 13 residues. The trim removed 1 base at V and 6 bases at J, leaving 2 bases unmatched. CDR3 in amino acids: CAWSGQGSQPQHF. CDR3 nucleotide sequence: TGTGCCTGGAGTGGACAGGGGAGTCAGCCCCAGCATTTT.

The CDR3: CASSLGTGYGTGELFF. CDR3 bases: TGTGCCAGCAGCTTAGGGACAGGGTATGGCACCGGGGAGCTGTTTTTT. This chain links TRBV7-2 with TRBJ2-2, with 8 nucleotides matching TRBD1. CDR1 SGHTA and CDR2 FQGNSA come from the germline V gene. This CDR3 comprises 16 residues. V shed 1 base, J shed 4 bases, and the junction held 5 bases outside the gene matches.

This chain joins TRBV9 and TRBJ1-2; TRBD1 matches at 10 bases. Germline V gene lookup returns CDR1 SGDLS and CDR2 YYNGEE. V trimming: 3 bases; J trimming: 5 bases; junction bases outside the gene matches: 4. The CDR3 loop spans 14 amino acids. CDR3 coding DNA: TGTGCCAGCAGCGGACAGGGGGCCTTATATGGCTACACCTTC. Translating gives CASSGQGALYGYTF.

The chain carries TRBV6-2 or TRBV6-3 and TRBJ1-5, with TRBD1 matching over 8 bases. Germline V CDR1 and CDR2: MNHEY, SVGEGT. With 5 bases clipped from V and 3 bases from J, the junction kept 15 bases outside the gene matches. The CDR3 loop spans 18 amino acids. CDR3 loop: CASSPGQGLYPNNQPQHF. DNA for the CDR3: TGTGCCAGCAGTCCCGGACAGGGCCTATACCCAAACAATCAGCCCCAGCATTTT.

The gene calls are TRBV10-2 and TRBJ1-1; TRBD1 agrees at 8 bases. The CDR3 totals 16 residues. CDR1 WSHSY and CDR2 SAAADI come from the germline V gene. Germline trimming cut 7 bases from V and 2 bases from J; bases unmatched to any gene: 12. CDR3 protein: CASNGQGITYNTEAFF. The CDR3 DNA is TGCGCCAGCAACGGACAGGGAATAACCTACAACACTGAAGCTTTCTTT.

This chain links TRBV24-1 with TRBJ2-1, with TRBD1 identical over 7 bases. The CDR3 is 15 residues long. V shed 0 bases and J 6 bases; nucleotides not matched to a gene: 4. Germline CDR1 is KGHDR and CDR2 is SFDVKD. CDR3 DNA sequence: TGTGCCACCAGTGATTTGGGACAGGTTTCCAATGAGCAGTTCTTC. This encodes CATSDLGQVSNEQFF.

In its sample, this clone was seen once. The V gene is TRBV6-5, the J gene TRBJ1-2, with 7 nucleotides matching TRBD1. With V trimmed by 5 bases and J by 7 bases, 4 bases remained unmatched. The CDR3 totals 12 residues. Looked up from germline, CDR1 is MNHEY and CDR2 is SVGAGI. Here the CDR3 reads CASSQYRGGYTF. The CDR3 bases are TGTGCCAGCAGTCAGTACAGGGGTGGCTACACCTTC.